These 32 T cell receptor beta chains came from one sample sequenced in a study of T-cell memory formation after mild COVID-19. Each CDR3 protein is one row after TCRdb ran MiXCR on the 5' RACE reads. The table has about 180,000 distinct CDR3 sequences, about a fifth seen once. The source material was PBMCs or a T cell subset sorted from them (not recorded which). Receptors originate from a man younger than 30 who had mild COVID-19 (a few samples of this study predate the infection). Cell type and time point are not known.

This clonotype was detected only a few times. The rearrangement uses TRBV20-1 and TRBJ2-5; D might be TRBD1 or TRBD2, each matching 6 bases. CDR3 size: 12 residues. Trimming took off 3 bases at V and 3 bases at J, with 8 bases between the two ends. Germline lookup yields CDR1 DFQATT and CDR2 SNEGSKA (reference sequence). The CDR3 spells CSAREGEETQYF. CDR3 nucleotide sequence: TGCAGTGCTAGGGAGGGGGAAGAGACCCAGTACTTC.

This clonotype was seen more than once but under ten times. J is TRBJ1-1 and V is TRBV7-2; tentatively, D is TRBD1 (6 bases). The germline CDR1 and CDR2 sequences are SGHTA and FQGNSA. Trimming cost V 5 bases and J 7 bases, with 11 bases left between them. The CDR3 sequence is 12 residues long. The CDR3 spells CASSLTGLEAFF. The DNA of the CDR3 is TGTGCCAGCAGCCTTACAGGGCTTGAAGCTTTCTTT.

This clonotype was counted between two and nine times. This chain connects TRBV5-6 to TRBJ2-3, with 7 bases fitting TRBD2. Germline CDR1 SGHDT, CDR2 YYEEEE. J lost 2 bases, V lost 7 bases, and 4 bases had no gene match. This CDR3 region has 13 residues. CDR3 sequence reads: CASRTSHTDTQYF. The CDR3 region has the DNA TGTGCCAGCCGGACTAGTCACACAGATACGCAGTATTTT.

The chain joins TRBV19 to TRBJ2-5; tentatively, D is TRBD1 or TRBD2 (6 bases each). CDR1 is LNHDA and CDR2 is SQIVND in the germline V gene (reference sequence). This CDR3 has 15 residues. V lost 6 bases, J lost 5 bases, and 19 bases lay in between. The CDR3 reads CASRLQARRGETQYF. CDR3 nucleotide sequence: TGTGCCAGTAGACTACAAGCGCGGAGGGGGGAGACCCAGTACTTC.

This clonotype has a handful of counts. The rearrangement uses TRBV15 and TRBJ2-3; D gene unclear. This CDR3 has 17 amino acids. The germline V gene encodes CDR1 LNHNV and CDR2 YYDKDF (reference sequence). Trimming cost V 7 bases and J 0 bases, with 20 bases left between them. In DNA form, the CDR3 reads TGTGCCACCACAAAAAGATGGGGTGCGGCGAGCACAGATACGCAGTATTTT. Its translation is CATTKRWGAASTDTQYF.

This clonotype has just a few counts. This chain connects TRBV2 to TRBJ2-2; perhaps D is TRBD1 or TRBD2 (5 bases each). Germline V lookup: CDR1 SNHLY, CDR2 FYNNEI. Trimming left V 3 bases short and J 6 bases short, with 17 bases between. The CDR3 length is 16 residues. CDR3 region: CASSERAGSYPGELFF. Here the CDR3 DNA reads TGTGCCAGCAGTGAGAGGGCAGGGTCCTATCCCGGGGAGCTGTTTTTT.

The chain has TRBV5-6 and TRBJ2-5; 9 bases map to TRBD1. The germline CDR1 and CDR2 sequences are SGHDT and YYEEEE. V trimming: 1 base; J trimming: 4 bases; junction bases outside the gene matches: 8. This CDR3 contains 16 residues. The CDR3 DNA follows: TGTGCCAGCAGCTTGTGGGCCGGGACAGGGACAGAGACCCAGTACTTC. As protein: CASSLWAGTGTETQYF.

There are a few counts of this clonotype. The chain carries TRBV6-5 and TRBJ2-6; D is possibly TRBD1 (5 bases). CDR3 length: 15 amino acids. Trimming left V 2 bases short and J 2 bases short, with 7 bases between. Germline CDR1 MNHEY, CDR2 SVGAGI. The CDR3 region is CASSYLGPGANVLTF. DNA of the CDR3: TGTGCCAGCAGTTACCTGGGGCCTGGGGCCAACGTCCTGACTTTC.

The chain couples TRBV5-1 to TRBJ1-2; tentative D call: TRBD1 (6 bases). CDR1 and CDR2 (germline): SGHRS, YFSETQ. Deletions cut 5 bases from V and 6 bases from J, with 17 bases between. The CDR3 spans 14 residues. CDR3 in DNA: TGCGCCAGCAGAAGCCCCACAGGGTTCAATGGCTACACCTTC. Translating gives CASRSPTGFNGYTF.

This clonotype was counted between two and nine times. V gene TRBV7-6 combines with J gene TRBJ2-3; D call uncertain. The germline gives CDR1 SGHVS, CDR2 FNYEAQ. The CDR3 consists of 14 residues. V lost 5 bases to trimming and J lost 0 bases, with 9 bases between them. The CDR3 DNA reads TGTGCCAGCAGCCAATTTCCTAGCACAGATACGCAGTATTTT. Translated: CASSQFPSTDTQYF.

This clonotype was seen a handful of times. The chain combines TRBV7-2 with TRBJ2-2; D might be TRBD1 (5 bases). Per the germline V gene, CDR1 is SGHTA and CDR2 is FQGNSA. Trimming removed 5 bases from V and 5 bases from J, with 21 bases in between. The CDR3 extends over 17 amino acids. CDR3 protein: CASSPDPTAARTGELFF. The DNA of the CDR3 is TGTGCCAGCAGCCCCGACCCGACAGCCGCGAGGACCGGGGAGCTGTTTTTT.

This clonotype was recorded a few times. The chain joins TRBV9 to TRBJ1-4, with D possibly being TRBD1 (5 bases). V was trimmed by 3 bases and J by 6 bases, leaving 18 bases between them. This CDR3 contains 16 residues. Germline CDR1 is SGDLS and CDR2 is YYNGEE. CDR3 DNA: TGTGCCAGCAGCGCCCGATTGGGGTTAGGGGATGAAAAACTGTTTTTT. It translates to CASSARLGLGDEKLFF.

The chain is built from TRBV7-2 and TRBJ2-5; D remains ambiguous. The CDR3 is 14 amino acids. V was shortened by 2 bases and J by 2 bases, with 9 bases between the two germline ends. Germline lookup yields CDR1 SGHTA and CDR2 FQGNSA. CDR3 DNA: TGTGCCAGCAGCTTAAACGGCAGACAAGAGACCCAGTACTTC. It is translated as CASSLNGRQETQYF.

V gene TRBV25-1 combines with J gene TRBJ2-7; tentatively, D is TRBD2 (6 bases). Germline V lookup: CDR1 MGHDK, CDR2 SYGVNS. There are 16 residues in the CDR3. Deletions cut 3 bases from V and 4 bases from J, with 19 bases between. In nucleotides, the CDR3 is TGTGCCAGCAGTGATCGGAGGGATTTGAGCGAATACGAGCAGTACGTC. Its protein product is CASSDRRDLSEYEQYV.

The chain uses TRBV28 and TRBJ2-7; the D gene is possibly TRBD1 (6 bases). The CDR3 has 16 residues. Germline CDR1 MDHEN, CDR2 SYDVKM. V was trimmed by 2 bases and J by 2 bases, leaving 16 bases between them. The chain's CDR3 is CASSLGTTSKTYEQYV. CDR3 nucleotides: TGTGCCAGCAGTTTAGGGACAACCTCTAAAACCTACGAGCAGTACGTC.

The CDR3 is CASSLAHDYEQYV. For the CDR3, the DNA is TGTGCCAGCAGCTTAGCCCATGATTACGAGCAGTACGTC. The chain joins TRBV7-2 to TRBJ2-7; the D is unclear. Trimming removed 0 bases at V and 4 bases at J, with 7 bases between. This CDR3 has 13 residues. Germline V gives CDR1 SGHTA, CDR2 FQGNSA.

This clonotype was seen at least ten times. V is TRBV5-4 and J is TRBJ1-1; D perhaps matches TRBD1 (5 bases). Germline-derived CDR1 and CDR2 are SGHNT and YYREEE (reference sequence). V shed 5 bases and J shed 2 bases, with 13 bases lying between them. CDR3 length: 14 amino acids. This CDR3 reads CASRPDSDNTEAFF. The CDR3, as DNA: TGTGCCAGCAGACCCGACAGTGACAACACTGAAGCTTTCTTT.

CDR3 amino acids: CASRAYLSGNTIYF. Written as DNA, the CDR3 is TGTGCCAGCAGGGCGTATCTCTCTGGAAACACCATATATTTT. The J gene is TRBJ1-3, the V gene TRBV12-3 or TRBV12-4, with no clear D. Trimming removed 6 bases at V and 0 bases at J, with 9 bases between. CDR3 size: 14 residues.

The rearrangement joins TRBV7-2 to TRBJ2-3; possible D gene TRBD2, 6 bases. V was pared by 1 base and J by 3 bases, with 8 bases between. The CDR3 has 14 residues. Germline lookup yields CDR1 SGHTA and CDR2 FQGNSA. The CDR3 region has the DNA TGTGCCAGCAGCTTAGTACTAGCAACAGATACGCAGTATTTT. This encodes CASSLVLATDTQYF.

This clonotype occurred once. The chain uses TRBV29-1 and TRBJ1-1; possible D gene TRBD1, 6 bases. The V end was cut by 1 base, the J end by 4 bases, with 13 bases between. Germline V lookup: CDR1 SQVTM, CDR2 ANQGSEA. The CDR3 sequence is 14 residues long. The CDR3 loop reads CSVEGNRDGTEAFF. The DNA of the CDR3 is TGCAGCGTTGAAGGAAACAGGGACGGCACTGAAGCTTTCTTT.

The chain carries TRBV6-6 and TRBJ1-2, with 9 bases aligning to TRBD1. Germline V gene data show CDR1 as MNHNY and CDR2 as SVGAGI (reference sequence). V shed 5 bases, J shed 7 bases, and the junction held 5 bases outside the gene matches. The CDR3 contains 13 residues. CDR3 in DNA: TGTGCCAGCAGTCCTACAGGGGGCTTTGGCTACACCTTC. It codes for CASSPTGGFGYTF.

Ten or more counts support this clonotype. The chain joins TRBV5-1 to TRBJ2-1; D is possibly TRBD2 (6 bases). The CDR3 has 13 amino acids. Deletions cut 5 bases from V and 7 bases from J, with 13 bases between. CDR1 is SGHRS and CDR2 is YFSETQ in the germline V gene. In DNA form, the CDR3 reads TGCGCCAGCAGTCCCTACGGGGGAAATGAGCAGTTCTTC. Its translation is CASSPYGGNEQFF.

The J gene is TRBJ2-3, the V gene TRBV29-1; either TRBD1 or TRBD2 may fit D (5 bases each). With 6 bases removed from V and 5 bases from J, the gap between germline ends came to 18 bases. CDR1 is SQVTM and CDR2 is ANQGSEA in the germline V gene. This CDR3 region has 14 residues. The chain's CDR3 is CSVAIEGQGDTQYF. The CDR3 DNA sequence: TGCAGCGTCGCAATAGAGGGGCAAGGAGATACGCAGTATTTT.

In its sample, this clonotype was seen a few times. This chain joins TRBV7-9 and TRBJ2-5; possibly TRBD2 for D (6 bases). V was pared by 3 bases and J by 5 bases, with 13 bases between. CDR3 size: 14 residues. Germline CDR1 and CDR2: SEHNR and FQNEAQ (reference sequence). DNA of the CDR3: TGTGCCAGCAGCTTTCAATCGGGGGTCGAGACCCAGTACTTC. Translating it yields CASSFQSGVETQYF.

This clonotype has more than one count but fewer than ten. The chain combines TRBV2 with TRBJ1-5; D might be TRBD1 (5 bases). The CDR3 runs 14 residues. CDR1 is SNHLY and CDR2 is FYNNEI in the germline V gene. V lost 5 bases, J lost 7 bases, and 15 bases lay in between. The CDR3 DNA follows: TGTGCCAGCAGTTTTCAGGGATCAATACAGCCCCAGCATTTT. Translation gives CASSFQGSIQPQHF.

The genes are TRBV7-2 and TRBJ1-3, with D uncertain. Trimming pared 1 base from V and 4 bases from J, leaving 8 bases between. The CDR3 is 14 amino acids. Germline loops: CDR1 SGHTA, CDR2 FQGNSA. In nucleotides, the CDR3 is TGTGCCAGCAGCTTAGACGGAATCGGAAACACCATATATTTT. It is translated as CASSLDGIGNTIYF.

The chain employs TRBV6-5 and TRBJ2-7, with 13 bases matching TRBD2. Trimming cost V 4 bases and J 4 bases; bases outside gene matches: 4. Germline loops: CDR1 MNHEY, CDR2 SVGAGI. The CDR3 spans 15 residues. CDR3 DNA sequence: TGTGCCAGCAGTTCCCGGACTAGCGGGGGTTACGAGCAGTACGTC. The encoded protein is CASSSRTSGGYEQYV.

The chain carries TRBV12-3 or TRBV12-4 and TRBJ2-7, with a tentative D call TRBD2 (6 bases). The CDR3 has 13 residues. V shed 2 bases and J shed 3 bases, with 8 bases lying between them. The CDR3 loop reads CASSLNGGYEQYF. The DNA of the CDR3 is TGTGCCAGCAGTTTAAACGGGGGCTACGAGCAGTACTTC.

The chain has TRBV29-1 and TRBJ2-3; D is perhaps TRBD1 (6 bases). Germline CDR1 reads SQVTM; CDR2 reads ANQGSEA. The CDR3 covers 12 residues. The V end was cut by 4 bases, the J end by 5 bases, with 10 bases between. In nucleotides, the CDR3 is TGCAGCGTTGGTCAGGGGCAAGATACGCAGTATTTT. Encoded protein: CSVGQGQDTQYF.

This chain joins TRBV7-3 and TRBJ2-3; no reliable D call. This CDR3 region has 14 residues. CDR1 is SGHTA and CDR2 is FQGTGA in the germline V gene. Trimming stripped 1 base from V and 6 bases from J, with 11 bases between. CDR3 DNA: TGTGCCAGCAGCTTAAGCCCCCAAGGGGATACGCAGTATTTT. Encoded protein: CASSLSPQGDTQYF.

CDR3 sequence: CASSPRTGTPGNTIYF. CDR3 in DNA: TGTGCCAGCTCACCCAGGACAGGAACGCCAGGAAACACCATATATTTT. This rearrangement joins TRBV18 to TRBJ1-3; 7 bases align to TRBD1. CDR1 is KGHSH and CDR2 is LQKENI in the germline V gene. The CDR3 is made up of 16 amino acids. The junction had 9 bases not matched to a gene; V was cut back by 3 bases and J by 4 bases.

The chain uses TRBV29-1 and TRBJ2-3; D possibly corresponds to TRBD2 (6 bases). The CDR3 totals 16 residues. Germline V gene lookup returns CDR1 SQVTM and CDR2 ANQGSEA. Trimming pared 4 bases from V and 0 bases from J, leaving 17 bases between. The CDR3 protein is CSVVVWDSASTDTQYF. DNA of the CDR3: TGCAGCGTTGTAGTTTGGGACTCGGCTAGCACAGATACGCAGTATTTT.